Detailed here is one T cell receptor beta chain. The antigen it binds to is not known. No base qualities exist here, and no much larger clone lies one base off it. The sample belongs to a study of OX40 agonist ivuxolimab in advanced cancers. Concerning the study at large: The costimulatory receptor OX40 (CD134) was targeted by ivuxolimab, a fully human IgG2 agonistic monoclonal antibody. In the dose-escalation cohort, around four fifths of patients were male, and the mean age was approximately 60 years with a range of roughly 20 to 79. Prior anti-PD-1, anti-PD-L1 or anti-CTLA-4 therapy was permitted, and checkpoint inhibitors had been received by around 40% of dose-escalation patients. The point of sequencing TCRbeta in the periphery was to test whether ivuxolimab changed TCR sequence diversity and drove clonal T-cell expansion. Three dose-escalation patients achieved partial responses, one with hepatocellular carcinoma and two with cutaneous melanoma. Intravenous ivuxolimab was administered to patients every 2 weeks at six dose levels: 0.01, 0.1, 0.3, 1.5, 3 and 10 mg/kg. Of the roughly 53 patients in dose escalation, about 20 had hepatocellular carcinoma, about 15 had melanoma, 9 had renal cell carcinoma and 9 had head and neck cancer. The paper reports the monotherapy dose-escalation portion (N of about 50 patients) of the phase I ivuxolimab trial. Study-level results and caveats: In partial responders in the 0.1-3.0 mg/kg groups, normalized peripheral clonal expansion was found to be among the lowest, especially among CD8+ T cells. On average, CD8+ T cells showed more expanded clones than CD4+ T cells after ivuxolimab. At doses of 0.1 to 3.0 mg/kg, clonal expansion of both CD4+ and CD8+ blood T cells was observed from baseline to week 6. Low levels of normalized T-cell clonal expansion were also seen in some patients who did not respond. Which antigens the clonally expanded peripheral T cells were specific for was not determined.

Patients with autoimmune disease history or receiving systemic immunosuppression were excluded from the trial. Peripheral blood for TCR sequencing was collected from all dose cohorts at baseline, on cycle 4 day 1, and on cycle 7 day 1. The samples were taken from a phase I, first-in-human, multicenter, open-label dose-escalation trial of ivuxolimab. Adults with locally advanced or metastatic melanoma, renal cell carcinoma, hepatocellular carcinoma or head and neck squamous cell carcinoma were enrolled in the trial. Before TCR sequencing, CD4+ T cells and CD8+ T cells from peripheral blood were sorted into separate populations. Genomic DNA was extracted from sorted cells for sequencing of the TCRbeta CDR3 region. The immunoSEQ Assay was used for sequencing of TCRbeta CDR3 regions. The source is immuneACCESS, and TCRdb retained only in-frame sequences with V and J called. Part of the clones is not carried over; for the studies checked, unresolved V genes explain less than half of this, and the remainder is unexplained. Here the sample has around 150,000 clones; roughly 91% occur a single time. Under 1.3% of the sample is held by the ten biggest clonotypes.

Between the V and J ends, shortened by 0 bases and 1 base respectively, the junction contains 12 bases. As encoded in the germline V gene, CDR1 is SGDLS while CDR2 is YYNGEE. Its CDR3 holds 16 amino acids, cysteine through phenylalanine. CDR3 DNA is the only sequence kept; it has 48 bases, read in frame from the first base. The sequencing here drew on CD4+ or CD8+ T cells sorted from blood, taken in a trial of the OX40 agonist ivuxolimab. The receptor was derived from an adult with an advanced solid tumor such as melanoma, head and neck, liver or kidney cancer. The chain is made from TRBV9 and TRBJ2-3, with TRBD1 tentatively as D gene (7 bases match). The nucleotide sequence reads TGTGCCAGCAGCGTAGGGAGGGGGCAGCGCACAGATACGCAGTATTTT. The resulting protein is CASSVGRGQRTDTQYF.